Sequencing of this T cell receptor (beta chain) was carried out in a study of blood T cells in healthy people across ages. About the study: About one barcoded beta molecule per two T cells came from capture by template switching. Study-wide points: Per million T cells, the diversity of TCR beta decreased roughly linearly as age advanced. Expanded clonotype changes were possibly confounded by unknown donor CMV status.

The CDR3 has 15 residues. In germline, CDR1 is MNHEY, CDR2 SVGAGI. The use of a sample-barcoded 5' primer and a J-beta primer mix characterized a second PCR of roughly 6 to 11 cycles. Per sample, CDR3-containing paired-end reads numbered at least 2.5 million. TCRdb processed the 5' RACE reads anew with MiXCR; each CDR3 protein has one entry. The data hold about 900,000 distinct CDR3 sequences, with 62% observed a single time. A remark on this clonotype: As yet, its antigen is unknown.

The sequencing sample was made of blood. The chain carries TRBV6-5 and TRBJ2-7; weak D call: TRBD2 (6 bases). The J call could be wrong; TRBJ2-5 is a better fit for the DNA end. This receptor was obtained from a man aged 25-45 years in good health. The CDR3 sequence: CASSSTRDSRGTQYF. CDR3 sequence (DNA): TGTGCCAGCAGTTCAACCCGGGACTCAAGAGGGACCCAGTACTTC.